This note documents a single T cell receptor beta chain sequence. It has no known antigen specificity. The record has no base qualities; no much larger clone is one base away. The immunoSEQ Assay, a bias-controlled multiplex PCR, was used to amplify TCRbeta CDR3 regions from genomic DNA. Processing in the source paper ran as follows. Within the assay, amplification of reference gene primers was used to estimate how many nucleated cells each sample contained. To quantify the absolute abundance of each unique TCRbeta CDR3 rearrangement, sequence reads were collapsed and filtered. For each sample, productive Simpson clonality was calculated as the square root of Simpson's diversity index over productive rearrangements. TCRdb obtained this table from immuneACCESS and retained in-frame rearrangements with V and J assigned. These tables miss some clones; where compared with another copy, unresolved V genes account for less than half of the shortfall, and the remainder is unexplained. Clonal size and the V and J genes are those of that table, whereas D and trimming came from the DNA. This sample lists more than 350,000 clones; 80% to 90% were detected once. The biggest ten clones account for about 1% of the sample.

The sample is drawn from a study of blood T cell repertoires in COVID-19 (dated by TCRdb to about 2020). Concerning the study at large: The collaborator samples originated in the United States, Italy and Spain and spanned the acute and convalescent phases of COVID-19. The material from the prospective study consisted of cDNA or gDNA derived from T cells, B-cell-depleted T cells, or PBMCs. Deeply sampled blood TCRbeta repertoires from subjects exposed to, actively infected with, or recovered from COVID-19 were included in the dataset. The repertoires were made available in a free public database intended to serve as a resource for research on the immune response to SARS-CoV-2. Samples came from the ongoing ImmuneRACE study (first 160 participants) plus 1,254 subjects from 6 global collaborators. Nearly every sample came with metadata listing a de-identified subject ID, COVID-19 status, age in years and sex. Where HLA class I and class II types were available, the types were taken from metadata supplied by the sample provider, not from assay-based typing.

Participants in the prospective study were enrolled through a virtual design, were aged about 18 to 100 years, and lived in 24 United States geographic areas. In the prospective study, cohorts were assigned on the basis of participant-reported clinical history obtained from a screening survey and a study questionnaire. Recovered participants in ImmuneRACE Cohort 3 were defined by two consecutive negative NP/OP PCR tests, clearance by a healthcare professional, or resolution of symptoms. Each participant in the prospective study had whole blood, serum and a nasopharyngeal or oropharyngeal swab collected by mobile phlebotomists. Participants in the prospective study had the option to provide additional blood draws and questionnaires over an approximately two-month period. Prospective study blood samples were shipped either frozen or at room temperature before DNA extraction. The V end gives up 2 bases and the J end 0 bases, leaving 4 bases in the junction not matched to a gene. The germline V gene encodes CDR1 MGHRA and CDR2 YSYEKL. The CDR3 has 15 amino acids, counting the end cysteine and phenylalanine. Here the CDR3 DNA is all that survives: 45 bases in frame from base 1.

Paper-wide results and their limitations: The amount of clinical and demographic metadata varied by source and participant and was provided uncurated.

Recombination connected TRBV4-1 to TRBJ2-7, and 7 junction bases match TRBD1. Sample: PBMCs or T cells enriched from blood (not recorded which). This TCR was recovered from a man between 18 and 29 years old who had recovered from COVID-19. Read as DNA, the sequence is TGCGCCAGCAGCCAAAGACAGGGTCCCTCCTACGAGCAGTACTTC. This encodes CASSQRQGPSYEQYF.